This entry lists 10 T cell receptor beta chains sequenced from one sample in a study of shared clonotypes between healthy human individuals. Produced via immunoSEQ multiplex PCR; TCRdb's table is partial and in-frame only. The table records approximately 1.4 million clones, approximately 98% of them present only once. Sequenced: naive CD4+ T cells sorted from blood. Documented subset: CD45RA+ positively selected. The receptors come from a man aged 25-40 years in good health.

V gene TRBV6-4 combines with J gene TRBJ2-7; 13 bases agree with TRBD2. Germline V gene sequence: CDR1 MRHNA, CDR2 SNTAGT. The length of the CDR3 is 14 residues. V lost 3 bases to trimming and J lost 6 bases; unmatched junction nucleotides: 2. CDR3 residues: CASSELAGGSEQYF. The CDR3 region has the DNA TGTGCCAGCAGTGAACTAGCGGGGGGGTCCGAGCAGTACTTC.

V gene TRBV6-6 combines with J gene TRBJ2-2; TRBD1 matches at 11 bases. Germline V CDR1 and CDR2: MNHNY, SVGAGI (reference sequence). V lost 11 bases and J lost 4; bases outside the gene matches: 12. The CDR3 has 16 residues. CDR3 sequence reads: CAVSSPGTGGTGELFF. CDR3 sequence (DNA): TGTGCCGTCTCTTCTCCCGGGACAGGGGGCACCGGGGAGCTGTTTTTT.

The V gene is TRBV7-8, the J gene TRBJ1-1; 9 nucleotides align to TRBD1. Germline V gene data show CDR1 as SGHVS and CDR2 as FQNEAQ. V shed 4 bases and J 4 bases; nucleotides not matched to a gene: 10. The length of the CDR3 is 16 residues. This CDR3 reads CASSSTGGAMGTEAFF. CDR3 coding DNA: TGTGCCAGCAGCTCGACAGGGGGGGCGATGGGCACTGAAGCTTTCTTT.

The chain links TRBV27 to TRBJ2-7; possibly TRBD1 or TRBD2 for D (6 bases each). CDR1 is MNHEY and CDR2 is SMNVEV in the germline V gene (reference sequence). V was pared by 4 bases and J by 3 bases, with 13 bases between. The CDR3 is 14 amino acids. CDR3 sequence reads: CASSSGRGVYEQYF. The CDR3 DNA is TGTGCCAGCAGTTCAGGAAGGGGGGTCTACGAGCAGTACTTC.

The chain carries TRBV6-5 and TRBJ2-2, with D maybe TRBD2 (6 bases). V was clipped by 4 bases and J by 2 bases, with 11 bases between them. CDR3 length: 15 residues. CDR1 and CDR2 from the germline V gene are MNHEY and SVGAGI. Here the CDR3 reads CASSWGGANTGELFF. DNA for the CDR3: TGTGCCAGCAGTTGGGGCGGGGCAAACACCGGGGAGCTGTTTTTT.

The chain couples TRBV7-6 to TRBJ2-1; unclear D gene. The length of the CDR3 is 13 residues. Germline assignment: CDR1 SGHVS and CDR2 FNYEAQ. With 8 bases removed from V and 4 bases from J, the gap between germline ends came to 12 bases. The CDR3 region is CASAWARYNEQFF. The CDR3 nucleotides read TGTGCCAGCGCCTGGGCCAGGTACAATGAGCAGTTCTTC.

The J gene is TRBJ2-1, the V gene TRBV15; D ambiguous. Germline lookup yields CDR1 LNHNV and CDR2 YYDKDF (reference sequence). This CDR3 has 15 amino acids. Trimming took off 1 base at V and 4 bases at J, with 11 bases between the two ends. DNA for the CDR3: TGTGCCACCAGCAGAGGGGTTCCTAGTTACAATGAGCAGTTCTTC. This codes for CATSRGVPSYNEQFF.

The chain couples TRBV28 to TRBJ2-5; TRBD2 might be the D (6 bases). The CDR3 sequence is 15 residues long. V was shortened by 4 bases and J by 1 base, with 13 bases between the two germline ends. The germline V gene has CDR1 MDHEN and CDR2 SYDVKM. The CDR3 DNA follows: TGTGCCAGCAGTTCCCAGGACGGGAGCCAAGAGACCCAGTACTTC. Amino acids: CASSSQDGSQETQYF.

The J gene is TRBJ2-7, the V gene TRBV7-8; 11 bases match TRBD2. Germline loops: CDR1 SGHVS, CDR2 FQNEAQ. This CDR3 has 13 residues. Trimming removed 5 bases from V and 5 bases from J; junction bases left unmatched: 2. This chain's CDR3 is CASSRGLADEQYF. The DNA for the CDR3 is TGTGCCAGCAGCAGGGGACTAGCGGACGAGCAGTACTTC.

The chain is built from TRBV19 and TRBJ1-5; D gene uncertain. The CDR3 covers 13 residues. Germline values: CDR1 LNHDA, CDR2 SQIVND (reference sequence). The V and J ends lost 2 bases and 7 bases respectively, with 9 bases between them. The CDR3 region has the DNA TGTGCCAGTAGTATAAGGGTCGAACAGCCCCAGCATTTT. Translated: CASSIRVEQPQHF. The full variable domain, its missing parts supplied by reference TRBV19 and TRBJ1-5, is DGGITQSPKYLFRKEGQNVTLSCEQNLNHDAMYWYRQDPGQGLRLIYYSQIVNDFQKGDIAEGYSVSREKKESFPLTVTSAQKNPTAFYLCASSIRVEQPQHFGDGTRLSIL.